These T cell receptor beta chains were read from a single sample in a study of OX40 agonist ivuxolimab in advanced cancers. The protocol was immunoSEQ multiplex PCR, while the TCRdb copy is restricted to in-frame clones and leaves out a portion. The sample gives 50,000 to 65,000 clones, around 81% of which show up once; 1% is in the top ten. The sequenced sample was CD4+ or CD8+ T cells sorted from blood, obtained in a trial of the OX40 agonist ivuxolimab. These receptors were obtained from an adult with an advanced solid tumor such as melanoma, head and neck, liver or kidney cancer. CDR3s include the opening cysteine and the closing phenylalanine or tryptophan. Fields, in order: CDR3 length, V gene, D gene, clone size, J gene, CDR3 DNA, CDR3 protein. D genes are given only for firm matches. A row's size may be missing; if present it is once, few, many or a size class.

15,TRBV4-3,NA,few,TRBJ1-5,TGCGCCAGCAGCCAAGATGAAGGGGTGCGGCAGCCCCAGCATTTT,CASSQDEGVRQPQHF
16,TRBV6-5,NA,NA,TRBJ1-1,TGTGCCAGCAGTTACTCAGGCAGACAAGTTTCGACTGAAGCTTTCTTT,CASSYSGRQVSTEAFF
12,TRBV29-1,NA,NA,TRBJ2-6,TGCAGCGTTGAAGGTGGGGCCAACGTCCTGACTTTC,CSVEGGANVLTF
20,TRBV7-8,TRBD2,NA,TRBJ2-3,TGTGCCAGCAGCTTACCTTTTACTAGCGGGGGGCCTACTAGCACAGATACGCAGTATTTT,CASSLPFTSGGPTSTDTQYF
14,TRBV5-6,NA,NA,TRBJ2-7,TGTGCCAGCAGCACCCAGAGACGAACCTACGAGCAGTACTTC,CASSTQRRTYEQYF
12,TRBV6-5,TRBD1,NA,TRBJ1-2,TGTGCCAGCAGCGGACAGGGGCAGGGCTACACCTTC,CASSGQGQGYTF
14,TRBV19,NA,NA,TRBJ1-6,TGTGCCAGTAGTATAGGCAGAGGAAATTCACCCCTCCACTTT,CASSIGRGNSPLHF
14,TRBV6-5,NA,NA,TRBJ2-3,TGTGCCAGCAGCCCGTCAATGGGGGGGCTAGCGCAGTATTTT,CASSPSMGGLAQYF
15,TRBV7-9,TRBD1,NA,TRBJ1-2,TGTGCCAGCAGCCCCGGGACAGGGGCTGGACATGGCTACACCTTC,CASSPGTGAGHGYTF
15,TRBV11-2,TRBD1,NA,TRBJ1-4,TGTGCCAGCAGCTTAAAGGGACAGGGATCTGAAAAACTGTTTTTT,CASSLKGQGSEKLFF
11,TRBV6-6,NA,NA,TRBJ2-1,TGTGCCAGCAGTCCAGACCAAGAGCAGTTCTTC,CASSPDQEQFF
15,TRBV5-6,NA,NA,TRBJ2-1,TGTGCCAGCAGCTCGGAGGTCATTACCTACAATGAGCAGTTCTTC,CASSSEVITYNEQFF
15,TRBV11-2,NA,NA,TRBJ2-5,TGTGCCAGCAGCTTAGTTGGTAGGGGTCAAGAGACCCAGTACTTC,CASSLVGRGQETQYF
14,TRBV6-5,NA,NA,TRBJ1-1,TGTGCCAGCAGTTACTCTAGACAGAACACTGAAGCTTTCTTT,CASSYSRQNTEAFF
16,TRBV2,NA,NA,TRBJ1-3,TGTGCCAGCAGTGATTGGGGGCTAGGGTCTGGAAACACCATATATTTT,CASSDWGLGSGNTIYF
14,TRBV2,NA,NA,TRBJ1-1,TGTGCCAGCAGTGAAGAGGTGGCAGGCGTTGAAGCTTTCTTT,CASSEEVAGVEAFF
15,TRBV5-6,NA,NA,TRBJ1-2,TGTGCCAGCAGCTTCATGGGCGCGGGGGACTATGGCTACACCTTC,CASSFMGAGDYGYTF
15,TRBV5-4,NA,NA,TRBJ1-2,TGTGCCAGCAGCTTGCAGGGCTCAGCTAACTATGGCTACACCTTC,CASSLQGSANYGYTF
11,TRBV14,NA,NA,TRBJ1-4,TGTGCCAGCAGCCACGGTCAAAAACTGTTTTTT,CASSHGQKLFF
11,TRBV28,NA,few,TRBJ2-7,TGTGCCAGCAGTCAAACATACGAGCAGTACTTC,CASSQTYEQYF
14,TRBV5-1,NA,NA,TRBJ1-4,TGCGCCAGCAGCAATACAGGGACGGCTGAAAAACTGTTTTTT,CASSNTGTAEKLFF
12,TRBV11-1,NA,once,TRBJ2-1,TGTGCCAGCAGCTTGATGGGCGATGAGCAGTTCTTC,CASSLMGDEQFF
11,TRBV20-1,NA,NA,TRBJ1-1,TGCAGTGCTCCTTCCGGCCTTGAAGCTTTCTTT,CSAPSGLEAFF
15,TRBV14,TRBD2,NA,TRBJ2-1,TGTGCCAGCAGCCGATGGGGGGGCTCCTACAATGAGCAGTTCTTC,CASSRWGGSYNEQFF
13,TRBV21-1,NA,NA,TRBJ1-5,TGTGCCACCGGGACAGTCACTAATCAGCCCCAGCATTTT,CATGTVTNQPQHF
12,TRBV5-6,NA,few,TRBJ1-2,TGTGCCAGCAGCTTAAGGGTATCGGGCTACACCTTC,CASSLRVSGYTF
15,TRBV7-9,NA,NA,TRBJ1-1,TGTGCCAGCTTCTCTAGGACGTCTTTTAACACTGAAGCTTTCTTT,CASFSRTSFNTEAFF
17,TRBV5-1,TRBD1,NA,TRBJ2-7,TGCGCCAGCAGCTTGAAACCAGGGACAGTTAGCTCCTACGAGCAGTACTTC,CASSLKPGTVSSYEQYF
19,TRBV9,TRBD1,NA,TRBJ1-2,TGTGCCAGCAGCGTGGAGGAGGGACAGGCCCCAGATTGGGTCTATGGCTACACCTTC,CASSVEEGQAPDWVYGYTF
17,TRBV7-2,TRBD2,NA,TRBJ2-6,TGTGCCAGCAGTGGACTAGCGTCTCTATCTGGGGCCAACGTCCTGACTTTC,CASSGLASLSGANVLTF
12,TRBV6-5,NA,NA,TRBJ1-1,TGTGCCAGCAGTCTGGGTCAAGCTGAAGCTTTCTTT,CASSLGQAEAFF
15,TRBV5-4,NA,NA,TRBJ1-4,TGTGCCAGCAGCGCCCGGCGGGGAGGGCGTGAAAAACTGTTTTTT,CASSARRGGREKLFF
18,TRBV6-1,TRBD2,NA,TRBJ2-6,TGTGCCAGCAGTGAAGCCGGACTAGCGGTCTCTGGGGCCAACGTCCTGACTTTC,CASSEAGLAVSGANVLTF
15,TRBV7-9,TRBD1,NA,TRBJ2-7,TGTGCCAGCAGCTTAGGACAGGGGGCGGAAAACGAGCAGTACTTC,CASSLGQGAENEQYF
12,TRBV14,TRBD1,NA,TRBJ1-2,TGTGCCAGCAGCCAGACAGGGTTGGGCTACACCTTC,CASSQTGLGYTF
17,TRBV4-2,TRBD2,NA,TRBJ2-3,TGTGCCAGCAGCCAAGATCTCCAGCGGGGGGTTACAGATACGCAGTATTTT,CASSQDLQRGVTDTQYF
13,TRBV11-2,NA,NA,TRBJ1-5,TGTGCCAGCAGCCCCTCCCACAATCAGCCCCAGCATTTT,CASSPSHNQPQHF
16,TRBV4-1,TRBD2,NA,TRBJ2-5,TGCGCCAGCAGCCCACTACTAGCGGGGAGCCAAGAGACCCAGTACTTC,CASSPLLAGSQETQYF
13,TRBV19,NA,NA,TRBJ2-5,TGTGCCAGTAGTCCGCAGCGGCAAGAGACCCAGTACTTC,CASSPQRQETQYF
14,TRBV19,NA,NA,TRBJ2-1,TGTGCCAGTAGACCCCTTTGGGGCTCCCTAAGATCGTTCTTC,CASRPLWGSLRSFF
15,TRBV4-3,TRBD1,NA,TRBJ2-7,TGCGCCAGCAGCCAAACAGGGGGCAACTCCTACGAGCAGTACTTC,CASSQTGGNSYEQYF
8,TRBV10-1,NA,NA,TRBJ1-2,TGCGCCAGCCCGGGCTACACCTTC,CASPGYTF
18,TRBV30,NA,NA,TRBJ1-3,TGTGCCTGGAGTGTACTGTTACCAGGAACTTTCTCTGGAAACACCATATATTTT,CAWSVLLPGTFSGNTIYF
12,TRBV19,NA,few,TRBJ1-3,TGTGCCAGTAGTATTCATGGGAACACCATATATTTT,CASSIHGNTIYF
14,TRBV6-5,NA,NA,TRBJ1-4,TGTGCCAGCAGGGGCCCCGTTAGTTATGAAAAACTGTTTTTT,CASRGPVSYEKLFF
14,TRBV5-1,NA,NA,TRBJ1-1,TGCGCCAGCAGCACTACAGGGACGAACACTGAAGCTTTCTTT,CASSTTGTNTEAFF
11,TRBV19,NA,NA,TRBJ1-2,TGTGCCAGTAGTAATGCCTATGGCTACACCTTC,CASSNAYGYTF
13,TRBV2,TRBD2,once,TRBJ2-2,TGTGCCAGCAGGGGGAGGGACGCCGGGGAGCTGTTTTTT,CASRGRDAGELFF
13,TRBV6-1,NA,NA,TRBJ1-1,TGTGCCAGCACCGGGACGGTATTCACTGAAGCTTTCTTT,CASTGTVFTEAFF
12,TRBV28,TRBD1,NA,TRBJ1-5,TGTGCCAGCACCATAGGGGGCCAGCCCCAGCATTTT,CASTIGGQPQHF
12,TRBV30,NA,NA,TRBJ1-1,TGTGCCTGGAGTGGATCTGGGCCTGAAGCTTTCTTT,CAWSGSGPEAFF
12,TRBV6-6,NA,NA,TRBJ2-2,TGTGCCAGCAGCCCGAACACCGGGGAGCTGTTTTTT,CASSPNTGELFF